The next 28 T cell receptor beta chains were all read from a single sample in a study of cytomegalovirus exposure and HLA in healthy donors. Primers for the PCR totalled 60 Vbeta and 13 Jbeta. Profiling relied on immunoSEQ multiplex PCR, and the TCRdb table lists in-frame clones only, not all of them. The sample yields 150,000 to 200,000 clones, 82% seen once. Sequencing input: PBMCs. These receptors were collected from a girl aged 5 to 17 in good health and CMV-seropositive.

A few counts support this clone. V and J are TRBV10-3 and TRBJ2-2; 10 bases agree with TRBD2. The germline CDR1 and CDR2 sequences are ENHRY and SYGVKD. This CDR3 comprises 17 residues. Trimming took 2 bases from V and 4 from J; bases not matched to a gene: 7. The CDR3 DNA follows: TGTGCCATCAGTGAGGGACTAGCGGATACCTCCACCGGGGAGCTGTTTTTT. Translating gives CAISEGLADTSTGELFF.

V gene TRBV29-1 combines with J gene TRBJ2-1; 11 bases align to TRBD1. The junction had 16 bases not matched to a gene; V was cut back by 6 bases and J by 3 bases. Germline-derived CDR1 and CDR2 are SQVTM and ANQGSEA. CDR3 length equals 18 residues. CDR3 nucleotides: TGCAGCGTACCCGCCGGGACAGGGGGTCCGGGGTACTACAATGAGCAGTTCTTC. This codes for CSVPAGTGGPGYYNEQFF.

The chain joins TRBV5-5 to TRBJ2-7; 8 nucleotides align to TRBD2. This CDR3 is built from 15 residues. Germline-derived CDR1 and CDR2 are SGHKS and YYEKEE (reference sequence). Losses at the gene ends were 4 bases for V and 1 base for J; bases not matched to a gene: 7. The CDR3 bases are TGTGCCAGCAGCCCCCCGGGGGGGTCGTCCTACGAGCAGTACTTC. Its protein is CASSPPGGSSYEQYF.

The rearrangement uses TRBV9 and TRBJ2-4; no clear D gene. CDR1 is SGDLS, CDR2 YYNGEE, per germline. This CDR3 has 19 residues. Trimming stripped 4 bases from V and 3 bases from J, with 26 bases between. The CDR3 is CASSPTGEVPVLVKNIQYF. In DNA form, the CDR3 reads TGTGCCAGCAGCCCCACCGGCGAGGTCCCGGTACTTGTCAAAAACATTCAGTACTTC.

The rearrangement uses TRBV6-6 and TRBJ2-2; D gene unclear. CDR1 is MNHNY and CDR2 is SVGAGI in the germline V gene (reference sequence). The CDR3 spans 15 residues. The V end was cut by 3 bases, the J end by 0 bases, with 8 bases between. This CDR3 reads CASSYSLPNTGELFF. CDR3 in DNA: TGTGCCAGCAGTTATTCCCTTCCGAACACCGGGGAGCTGTTTTTT.

The chain is built from TRBV19 and TRBJ1-1; D perhaps matches TRBD1 (6 bases). From germline, CDR1 is LNHDA and CDR2 SQIVND (reference sequence). V shed 9 bases and J shed 4 bases, with 15 bases lying between them. The CDR3 extends over 13 amino acids. CDR3 nucleotides: TGTGCCAGCAGAAACAGGGAAGGCACTGAAGCTTTCTTT. It is translated as CASRNREGTEAFF.

The chain carries TRBV7-8 and TRBJ2-7; maybe TRBD1 (5 bases). Germline V CDR1 and CDR2: SGHVS, FQNEAQ. The CDR3 has 13 residues. The CDR3 bases are TGTGCTATCAAGCAAAAGACAGCATACGAGCAGTACTTC. It yields the protein CAIKQKTAYEQYF.

The genes are TRBV28 and TRBJ2-7; possibly TRBD2 for D (5 bases). With 3 bases removed from V and 2 bases from J, the gap between germline ends came to 11 bases. The germline V gene has CDR1 MDHEN and CDR2 SYDVKM. CDR3 length: 14 residues. In DNA form, the CDR3 reads TGTGCCAGCAGTTTCGGACCGGGGACCTACGAGCAGTACTTC. Residues: CASSFGPGTYEQYF. Full variable domain (missing parts from reference TRBV28 and TRBJ2-7): DVKVTQSSRYLVKRTGEKVFLECVQDMDHENMFWYRQDPGLGLRLIYFSYDVKMKEKGDIPEGYSVSREKKERFSLILESASTNQTSMYLCASSFGPGTYEQYFGPGTRLTVT.

The V and J genes are TRBV13 and TRBJ2-5; D unresolved. Trimming stripped 2 bases from V and 5 bases from J, with 9 bases between. Germline V gives CDR1 PRHDT, CDR2 FYEKMQ (reference sequence). The CDR3 covers 13 residues. CDR3 DNA sequence: TGTGCCAGCAGCTTATTGGGCCGGGAGACCCAGTACTTC. Protein: CASSLLGRETQYF.

The chain carries TRBV28 and TRBJ1-5; D is uncertain. Germline V CDR1 and CDR2: MDHEN, SYDVKM. The CDR3 is 16 residues long. V lost 3 bases and J 2 bases, leaving 14 bases between the germline ends. The CDR3 DNA sequence: TGTGCCAGCAGTTTGTCTTTGGGGAGTGGCAATCAGCCCCAGCATTTT. It codes for CASSLSLGSGNQPQHF.

The V gene is TRBV7-8, the J gene TRBJ2-2, with 9 positions matching TRBD2. V gave up 0 bases and J gave up 4 bases; unmatched junction bases: 9. The germline gives CDR1 SGHVS, CDR2 FQNEAQ. The CDR3 is made up of 18 amino acids. DNA for the CDR3: TGTGCCAGCAGCTTAGCACCTAGGCTAGCGGGGCTCACCGGGGAGCTGTTTTTT. It translates to CASSLAPRLAGLTGELFF.

The V and J genes are TRBV6-1 and TRBJ1-3; D call uncertain. V lost 3 bases to trimming and J lost 4 bases, with 13 bases between them. The CDR3 has 15 amino acids. Germline CDR1 MNHNS, CDR2 SASEGT. The CDR3 protein is CASSDFRRVGNTIYF. For the CDR3, the DNA is TGTGCCAGCAGTGATTTTAGGAGGGTCGGAAACACCATATATTTT.

A few counts support this clone. The rearrangement uses TRBV5-1 and TRBJ1-2, with 7 positions matching TRBD1. Germline assignment: CDR1 SGHRS and CDR2 YFSETQ. The V and J ends lost 2 bases and 4 bases, in that order; junction bases with no gene match: 5. CDR3 size: 14 residues. The CDR3 protein is CASSLGDRAYGYTF. DNA for the CDR3: TGCGCCAGCAGCTTAGGTGACAGGGCCTATGGCTACACCTTC.

This sequence joins TRBV4-2 and TRBJ2-1; TRBD2 matches 7 bases. Germline CDR1 reads LGHNA; CDR2 reads YNFKEQ. V lost 3 bases and J lost 2; bases outside the gene matches: 7. The CDR3 length is 16 residues. The CDR3 DNA reads TGTGCCAGCAGCCAGAACCGGGACTACACCTACAATGAGCAGTTCTTC. Amino acids: CASSQNRDYTYNEQFF.

This chain connects TRBV2 to TRBJ2-3; 8 bases align to TRBD1. Germline V gene data show CDR1 as SNHLY and CDR2 as FYNNEI. This CDR3 has 15 amino acids. V lost 5 bases, J lost 0 bases, and 4 bases stayed unmatched. The CDR3 region has the DNA TGTGCCAGCAGTAGCGACAGGGGAAGCACAGATACGCAGTATTTT. Translating it yields CASSSDRGSTDTQYF.

The J gene is TRBJ1-4, the V gene TRBV2, with D maybe TRBD1 (6 bases). The V and J ends lost 6 bases and 8 bases respectively, with 16 bases between them. Per the germline V gene, CDR1 is SNHLY and CDR2 is FYNNEI. The CDR3 sequence is 14 residues long. The CDR3: CASSPQGLGEKLFF. CDR3 sequence (DNA): TGTGCCAGCAGCCCACAGGGTTTGGGGGAAAAACTGTTTTTT.

The J gene is TRBJ1-5, the V gene TRBV7-3, with TRBD1 matching over 8 bases. Germline V gene sequence: CDR1 SGHTA, CDR2 FQGTGA. J gave up 2 bases and V 10 bases, and 7 bases lay outside the gene matches. This CDR3 has 14 amino acids. CDR3 bases: TGTGCCAACGAACAGGGGGATCGCAATCAGCCCCAGCATTTT. Its protein product is CANEQGDRNQPQHF.

Written as DNA, the CDR3 is TGTGCCAGCAGCTTGGACAGGGGTCAGCCCCAGCATTTT. Translation gives CASSLDRGQPQHF. The J gene is TRBJ1-5, the V gene TRBV5-4, with TRBD1 matching over 7 bases. The trim removed 0 bases at V and 6 bases at J, leaving 0 bases unmatched. Per germline, CDR1 SGHNT and CDR2 YYREEE (reference sequence). The CDR3 consists of 13 residues.

This clone was picked up a small number of times. This chain uses TRBV6-5 with TRBJ2-1; TRBD2 matches 8 bases. The CDR3 spans 15 residues. The V gene end was trimmed by 6 bases and the J gene end by 2 bases; junction bases not matched to a gene: 6. Germline values: CDR1 MNHEY, CDR2 SVGAGI. The CDR3 DNA is TGTGCCAGCAGCCGCCCGGGACTAGCCTACAATGAGCAGTTCTTC. It codes for CASSRPGLAYNEQFF.

This chain links TRBV7-9 with TRBJ2-1, with D possibly being TRBD2 (6 bases). This CDR3 is built from 18 residues. V lost 4 bases and J lost 0, with 19 bases in between. In germline, CDR1 is SEHNR, CDR2 FQNEAQ (reference sequence). CDR3 amino acids: CASSSLTRRDSSYNEQFF. CDR3 nucleotide sequence: TGTGCCAGCAGCTCCCTAACCCGACGGGACTCCTCCTACAATGAGCAGTTCTTC. Using reference TRBV7-9 and TRBJ2-1 for the parts outside the CDR3, the full variable domain is DTGVSQNPRHKITKRGQNVTFRCDPISEHNRLYWYRQTLGQGPEFLTYFQNEAQLEKSRLLSDRFSAERPKGSFSTLEIQRTEQGDSAMYLCASSSLTRRDSSYNEQFFGPGTRLTVL.

This clone was seen only a few times. The gene calls are TRBV11-2 and TRBJ2-7; 7 bases are shared with TRBD2. The CDR3 spans 15 residues. CDR1 is SGHAT and CDR2 is FQNNGV in the germline V gene. Trimming cost V 4 bases and J 4 bases; bases outside gene matches: 10. This CDR3 is CASSWEGGSIYEQYF. The DNA of the CDR3 is TGTGCCAGCAGCTGGGAGGGCGGGAGCATATACGAGCAGTACTTC.

The rearrangement uses TRBV30 and TRBJ2-7; D is perhaps TRBD1 (6 bases). The CDR3 covers 14 residues. Germline V CDR1 and CDR2: GTSNPN, SVGIG (reference sequence). V lost 2 bases, J lost 3 bases, and 14 bases lay in between. In nucleotides, the CDR3 is TGTGCCTGGAGTTCGTTACAGGGAATCTACGAGCAGTACTTC. This codes for CAWSSLQGIYEQYF.

V is TRBV6-5 and J is TRBJ2-5, with 9 bases matching TRBD2. CDR1 and CDR2 from the germline V gene are MNHEY and SVGAGI. V shed 10 bases and J 2 bases; nucleotides not matched to a gene: 11. This CDR3 is built from 15 residues. This CDR3 reads CATFGLAGTQETQYF. In DNA, the CDR3 is TGTGCCACCTTCGGGCTAGCGGGGACACAAGAGACCCAGTACTTC.

The CDR3 loop is CASSLGQQETQYF. In DNA, the CDR3 is TGTGCCAGCAGCTTAGGACAGCAAGAGACCCAGTACTTC. The chain links TRBV13 to TRBJ2-5; D gene unclear. The CDR3 totals 13 residues. V lost 0 bases and J lost 2, with 4 bases in between. Germline CDR1 reads PRHDT; CDR2 reads FYEKMQ (reference sequence).

The chain carries TRBV28 and TRBJ1-1; possible D gene TRBD1, 6 bases. The CDR3 length is 15 residues. Trimming took off 4 bases at V and 8 bases at J, with 20 bases between the two ends. Looked up from germline, CDR1 is MDHEN and CDR2 is SYDVKM. The CDR3 coding sequence is TGTGCCAGCAGTTCGCACCGGGACACCTCGGCGGAAGCTTTCTTT. Its translation is CASSSHRDTSAEAFF. The complete variable domain, with remaining parts taken from reference TRBV28 and TRBJ1-1, reads DVKVTQSSRYLVKRTGEKVFLECVQDMDHENMFWYRQDPGLGLRLIYFSYDVKMKEKGDIPEGYSVSREKKERFSLILESASTNQTSMYLCASSSHRDTSAEAFFGQGTRLTVV.

The chain combines TRBV30 with TRBJ2-1; D might be TRBD2 (5 bases). The ends were cut back, 4 bases at V and 16 bases at J, with 14 bases in the middle. Germline V gives CDR1 GTSNPN, CDR2 SVGIG (reference sequence). CDR3 size: 10 residues. The CDR3 nucleotides read TGTGCCTGGACCGTTACGGCGGGTTTCTTC. Its translation is CAWTVTAGFF.

The V call is TRBV5-1, the J call TRBJ2-2; 12 nucleotides agree with TRBD2. Germline loops: CDR1 SGHRS, CDR2 YFSETQ. The CDR3 runs 19 residues. Trimming cost V 2 bases and J 4 bases; bases outside gene matches: 12. CDR3 residues: CASSFVASGRAIGTGELFF. The CDR3 coding sequence is TGCGCCAGCAGCTTCGTGGCTAGCGGGAGGGCCATAGGCACCGGGGAGCTGTTTTTT.

The chain couples TRBV11-3 to TRBJ1-3; D perhaps matches TRBD1 (5 bases). CDR1 SGHNT and CDR2 YENEEA come from the germline V gene. The CDR3 extends over 16 amino acids. Deletions cut 1 base from V and 2 bases from J, with 12 bases between. CDR3 coding DNA: TGTGCCAGCAGCTTAGGAACAGGCCGACCTGGAAACACCATATATTTT. Translation gives CASSLGTGRPGNTIYF.